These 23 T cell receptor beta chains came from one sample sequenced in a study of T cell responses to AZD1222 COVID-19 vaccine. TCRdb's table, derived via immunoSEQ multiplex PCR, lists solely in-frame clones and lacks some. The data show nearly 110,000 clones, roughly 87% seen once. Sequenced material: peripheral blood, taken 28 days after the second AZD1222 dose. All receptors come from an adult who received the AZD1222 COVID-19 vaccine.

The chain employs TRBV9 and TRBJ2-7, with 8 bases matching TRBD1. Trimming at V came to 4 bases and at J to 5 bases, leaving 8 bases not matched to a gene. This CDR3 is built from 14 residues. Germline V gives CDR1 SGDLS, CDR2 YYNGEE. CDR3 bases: TGTGCCAGCAGCCCTGACAGGGGCAAGGACGAGCAGTACTTC. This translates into CASSPDRGKDEQYF.

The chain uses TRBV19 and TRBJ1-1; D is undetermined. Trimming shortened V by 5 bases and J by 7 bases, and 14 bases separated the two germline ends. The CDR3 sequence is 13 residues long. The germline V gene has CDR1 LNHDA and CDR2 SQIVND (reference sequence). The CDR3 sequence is CASSPGVGGEAFF. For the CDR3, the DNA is TGTGCCAGTAGTCCCGGCGTAGGTGGTGAAGCTTTCTTT.

CDR3 residues: CASSPTGNTIYF. CDR3 bases: TGTGCCAGCAGTCCGACAGGAAACACCATATATTTT. The chain employs TRBV12-3 or TRBV12-4 and TRBJ1-3; no firm D call. The ends were cut back, 5 bases at V and 4 bases at J, with 6 bases in the middle. This CDR3 is built from 12 residues.

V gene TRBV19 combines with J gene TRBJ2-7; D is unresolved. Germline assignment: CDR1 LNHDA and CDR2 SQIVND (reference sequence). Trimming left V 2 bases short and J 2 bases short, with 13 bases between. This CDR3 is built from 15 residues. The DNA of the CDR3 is TGTGCCAGTAGTATAAACCCGGCCGGACCCTACGAGCAGTACTTC. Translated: CASSINPAGPYEQYF.

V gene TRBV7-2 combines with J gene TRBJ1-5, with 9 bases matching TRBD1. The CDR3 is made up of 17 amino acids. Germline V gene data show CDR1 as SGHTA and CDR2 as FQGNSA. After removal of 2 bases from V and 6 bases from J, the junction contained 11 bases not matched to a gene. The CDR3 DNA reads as TGTGCCAGCAGCTTAACCGTGGGACAGGGACGGGGTCAGCCCCAGCATTTT. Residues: CASSLTVGQGRGQPQHF. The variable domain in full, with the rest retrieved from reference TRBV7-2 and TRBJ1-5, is GAGVSQSPSNKVTEKGKDVELRCDPISGHTALYWYRQSLGQGLEFLIYFQGNSAPDKSGLPSDRFSAERTGGSVSTLTIQRTQQEDSAVYLCASSLTVGQGRGQPQHFGDGTRLSIL.

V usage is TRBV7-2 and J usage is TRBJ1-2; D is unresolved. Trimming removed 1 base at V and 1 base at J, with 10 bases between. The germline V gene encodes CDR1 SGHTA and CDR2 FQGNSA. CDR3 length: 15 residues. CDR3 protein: CASSLGQEINYGYTF. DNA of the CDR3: TGTGCCAGCAGCTTAGGGCAGGAAATTAACTATGGCTACACCTTC.

The CDR3 nucleotides are TGTGCCAGCAGTGGGGGGACAGCGAACACTGAAGCTTTCTTT. The encoded protein is CASSGGTANTEAFF. The chain links TRBV28 to TRBJ1-1; 7 nucleotides match TRBD1. CDR1 and CDR2 from the germline V gene are MDHEN and SYDVKM. The CDR3 sequence is 14 residues long. V shed 5 bases and J 1 base; nucleotides not matched to a gene: 4.

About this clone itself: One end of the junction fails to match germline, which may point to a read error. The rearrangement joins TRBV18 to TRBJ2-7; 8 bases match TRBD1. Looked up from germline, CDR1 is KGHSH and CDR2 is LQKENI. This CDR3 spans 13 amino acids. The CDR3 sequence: CASSPPGQANPHF. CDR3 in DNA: TGTGCCAGCTCACCGCCGGGACAGGCAAATCCGCACTTC.

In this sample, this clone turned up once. The CDR3 sequence is CATSSSSGARNEQFF. CDR3 nucleotide sequence: TGTGCCACCAGCAGCAGTTCCGGAGCCCGGAATGAGCAGTTCTTC. The rearrangement links TRBV15 to TRBJ2-1; D unresolved. The CDR3 is 15 residues long. The germline V and J ends were trimmed by 3 bases and 7 bases, with 16 bases remaining between them. Germline CDR1 and CDR2: LNHNV and YYDKDF (reference sequence).

CDR3 nucleotides: TGTGCCACCAGCAGAGATCTAGGTGCTAACTATGGCTACACCTTC. Translation: CATSRDLGANYGYTF. The rearrangement links TRBV15 to TRBJ1-2; unclear D gene. This CDR3 has 15 residues. In germline, CDR1 is LNHNV, CDR2 YYDKDF (reference sequence). The V end lost 0 bases, the J end lost 0 bases, and 8 bases lay between the germline ends.

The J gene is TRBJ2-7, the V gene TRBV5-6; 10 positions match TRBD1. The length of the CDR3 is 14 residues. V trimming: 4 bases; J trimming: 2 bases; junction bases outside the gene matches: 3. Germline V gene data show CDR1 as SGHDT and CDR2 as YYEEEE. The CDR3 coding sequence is TGTGCCAGCAGCGCGGACAGGGGGGCCTACGAGCAGTACTTC. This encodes CASSADRGAYEQYF.

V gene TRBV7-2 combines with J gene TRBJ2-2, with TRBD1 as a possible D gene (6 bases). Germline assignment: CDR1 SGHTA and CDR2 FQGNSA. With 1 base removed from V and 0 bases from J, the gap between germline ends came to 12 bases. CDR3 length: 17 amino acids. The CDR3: CASSLGHRATNTGELFF. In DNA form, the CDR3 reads TGTGCCAGCAGCTTAGGTCACAGGGCCACGAACACCGGGGAGCTGTTTTTT.

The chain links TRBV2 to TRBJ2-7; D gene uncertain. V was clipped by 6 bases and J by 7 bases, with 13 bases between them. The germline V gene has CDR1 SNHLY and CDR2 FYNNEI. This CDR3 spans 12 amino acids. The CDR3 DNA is TGTGCCAGCAGGGCAGGTACGATGGAGCAGTACTTC. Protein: CASRAGTMEQYF.

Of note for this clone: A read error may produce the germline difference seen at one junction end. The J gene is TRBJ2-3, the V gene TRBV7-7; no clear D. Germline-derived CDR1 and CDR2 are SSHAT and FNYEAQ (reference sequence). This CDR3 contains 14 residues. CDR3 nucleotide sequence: TGTGCTAGCAGCTCAGGACCTAGCACAGATACGCAGTATTTT. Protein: CASSSGPSTDTQYF.

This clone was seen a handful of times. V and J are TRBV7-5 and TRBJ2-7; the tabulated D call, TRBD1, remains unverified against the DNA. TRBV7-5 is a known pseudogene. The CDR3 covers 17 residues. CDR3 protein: CARSLCTRQGTNYEQYF. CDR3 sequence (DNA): TGTGCCAGAAGCCTATGTACCCGACAGGGGACTAACTACGAGCAGTACTTC.

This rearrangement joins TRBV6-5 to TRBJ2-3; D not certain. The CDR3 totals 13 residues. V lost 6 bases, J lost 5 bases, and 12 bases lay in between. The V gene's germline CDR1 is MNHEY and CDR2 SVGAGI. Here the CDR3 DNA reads TGTGCCAGCAGCTACAACAGTGGAGATACGCAGTATTTT. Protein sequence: CASSYNSGDTQYF.

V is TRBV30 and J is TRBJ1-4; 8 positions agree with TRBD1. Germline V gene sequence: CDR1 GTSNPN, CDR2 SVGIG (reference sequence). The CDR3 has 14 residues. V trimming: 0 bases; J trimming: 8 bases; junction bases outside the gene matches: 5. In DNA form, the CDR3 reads TGTGCCTGGAGTGTCAGGACAGGGTACGAAAAACTGTTTTTT. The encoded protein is CAWSVRTGYEKLFF.

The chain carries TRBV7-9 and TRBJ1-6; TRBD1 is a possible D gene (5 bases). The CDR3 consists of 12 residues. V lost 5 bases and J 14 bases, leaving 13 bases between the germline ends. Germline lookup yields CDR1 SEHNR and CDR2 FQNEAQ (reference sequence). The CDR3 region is CASSQAAGTLHF. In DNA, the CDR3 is TGTGCCAGCAGCCAAGCGGCAGGGACCCTCCACTTT.

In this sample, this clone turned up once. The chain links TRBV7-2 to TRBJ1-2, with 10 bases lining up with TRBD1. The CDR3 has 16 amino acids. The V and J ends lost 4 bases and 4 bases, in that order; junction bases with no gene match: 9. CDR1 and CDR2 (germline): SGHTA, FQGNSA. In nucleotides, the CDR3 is TGTGCCAGCAGCTCCTCCGGGACAGGGGATATCTATGGCTACACCTTC. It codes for CASSSSGTGDIYGYTF.

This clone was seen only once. The CDR3 bases are TGCGCCAGCAGCCAAGAGGGGTACAATGAGCAGTTCTTC. Protein: CASSQEGYNEQFF. This rearrangement joins TRBV4-1 to TRBJ2-1; D is unresolved. Trimming shortened V by 0 bases and J by 4 bases, and 4 bases separated the two germline ends. Germline-derived CDR1 and CDR2 are MGHRA and YSYEKL. CDR3 length: 13 residues.

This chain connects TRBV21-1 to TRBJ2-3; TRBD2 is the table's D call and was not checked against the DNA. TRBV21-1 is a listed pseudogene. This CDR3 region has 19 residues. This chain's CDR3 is CASSKGGDYRRPCTDTQYF. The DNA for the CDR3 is TGTGCCAGCAGCAAAGGGGGGGATTACAGGAGGCCTTGCACAGATACGCAGTATTTT.

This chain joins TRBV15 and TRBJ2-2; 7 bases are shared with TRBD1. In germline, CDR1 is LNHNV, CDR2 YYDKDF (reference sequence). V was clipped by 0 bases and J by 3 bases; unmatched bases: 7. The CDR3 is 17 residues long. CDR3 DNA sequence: TGTGCCACCAGCAGAGACCGGGACAGCCTGGACACCGGGGAGCTGTTTTTT. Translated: CATSRDRDSLDTGELFF.

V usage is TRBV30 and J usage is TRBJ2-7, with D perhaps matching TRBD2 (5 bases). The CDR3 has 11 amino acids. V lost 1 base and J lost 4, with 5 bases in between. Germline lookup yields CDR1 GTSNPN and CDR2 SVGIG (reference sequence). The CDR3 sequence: CAWSAGYEQYF. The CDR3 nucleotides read TGTGCCTGGAGTGCGGGGTACGAGCAGTACTTC.